These T cell receptor beta chains were read from a single sample in a study of blood T cells in healthy people across ages. From the 5' RACE reads, TCRdb called clonotypes with MiXCR, one entry per CDR3 protein. The sample yields 800,000 to 950,000 distinct CDR3 sequences, 29% seen once. These data also featured in a second study, about T cells of mothers and their children.

The sequencing sample was made of blood. All receptors come from a woman aged 40 to 55 in good health. The CDR3 runs from the conserved cysteine through the conserved F or W. D genes are given only for firm matches. For some rows the clone size is stated as once, few or many, or as a class when expanded; others skip it.

CDR3nt: TGCGCCAGCAGCCCGAGCGGGGGGGGTCACAATGTGCAGTTCTTC; CDR3aa: CASSPSGGGHNVQFF; d_gene: TRBD2; v_gene: TRBV4-3; abundance: few; j_gene: TRBJ2-1
CDR3nt: TGTGCCACCAACCTCGGGACACAGGGTCGAGCTTTCTTT; CDR3aa: CATNLGTQGRAFF; d_gene: -; v_gene: TRBV7-2; abundance: few; j_gene: TRBJ1-1
CDR3nt: TGTGCCAGCAGTTATGGTGCCTACTATGGCTACACCTTC; CDR3aa: CASSYGAYYGYTF; d_gene: -; v_gene: TRBV6-5; abundance: -; j_gene: TRBJ1-2
CDR3nt: TGTGCCACCAGCAGAGTTGGGGCTAGCGGAAGCCCCTACAATGAGCAGTTCTTC; CDR3aa: CATSRVGASGSPYNEQFF; d_gene: TRBD2; v_gene: TRBV15; abundance: -; j_gene: TRBJ2-1
CDR3nt: TGTGCCACCTCCACGGGCGGTAGCTCCTACAATGAGCAGTTCTTC; CDR3aa: CATSTGGSSYNEQFF; d_gene: -; v_gene: TRBV24-1; abundance: -; j_gene: TRBJ2-1
CDR3nt: TGCAGTGCTAGAGAGGCCAGGGGATTCTCTTACGAGCAGTACTTC; CDR3aa: CSAREARGFSYEQYF; d_gene: -; v_gene: TRBV20-1; abundance: few; j_gene: TRBJ2-7
CDR3nt: TGCGCCAGCAGCTTGGGATGGACAGGCTCCTACGAGCAGTACTTC; CDR3aa: CASSLGWTGSYEQYF; d_gene: TRBD1; v_gene: TRBV5-1; abundance: many; j_gene: TRBJ2-7
CDR3nt: TGCGCCAGCAGCCCGGGACAGGGTACACTACAAAGCACAGATACGCAGTATTTT; CDR3aa: CASSPGQGTLQSTDTQYF; d_gene: TRBD1; v_gene: TRBV5-1; abundance: many; j_gene: TRBJ2-3
CDR3nt: TGTGCCAGCAGCTTTAGTCCCCGGGAAAACCTAGGGTCTGAAAAACTGTTTTTT; CDR3aa: CASSFSPRENLGSEKLFF; d_gene: -; v_gene: TRBV7-8; abundance: few; j_gene: TRBJ1-4
CDR3nt: TGTGCCAGCAGTCTGACGGGGACATCCTTCTCCTACGAGCAGTACTTC; CDR3aa: CASSLTGTSFSYEQYF; d_gene: -; v_gene: TRBV28; abundance: few; j_gene: TRBJ2-7
CDR3nt: TGCGCCAGCACCCTGGACCCGGGACAGAGCCAAGAGACCCAGTACTTC; CDR3aa: CASTLDPGQSQETQYF; d_gene: TRBD1; v_gene: TRBV5-1; abundance: -; j_gene: TRBJ2-5
CDR3nt: TGCGCCAGCAGCCAAGAGGGGCCAGGGAGGAATCAGCCCCAGCATTTT; CDR3aa: CASSQEGPGRNQPQHF; d_gene: -; v_gene: TRBV4-3; abundance: -; j_gene: TRBJ1-5
CDR3nt: TGTGCCAGCTCTGAACTCGGCTACGGGGCCAACGTCCTGACTTTC; CDR3aa: CASSELGYGANVLTF; d_gene: -; v_gene: TRBV2; abundance: many; j_gene: TRBJ2-6
CDR3nt: TGTGCCAGCAGAGACGGGGACAGGGGCGGCAATCGGCCCCAGCATTTT; CDR3aa: CASRDGDRGGNRPQHF; d_gene: TRBD1; v_gene: TRBV6-2/TRBV6-3; abundance: -; j_gene: TRBJ1-5
CDR3nt: TGTGCCACGCTGGGGACAGGGTACACCGGGGAGCTGTTTTTT; CDR3aa: CATLGTGYTGELFF; d_gene: TRBD1; v_gene: TRBV7-9; abundance: -; j_gene: TRBJ2-2
CDR3nt: TGTGCCAACAGTTTAGTTGTAGGGGGAGAGACCCAGTACTTC; CDR3aa: CANSLVVGGETQYF; d_gene: -; v_gene: TRBV27; abundance: few; j_gene: TRBJ2-5
CDR3nt: TGCAGCGTTGAATTGCTAGAGCAGTTCTTC; CDR3aa: CSVELLEQFF; d_gene: -; v_gene: TRBV29-1; abundance: many; j_gene: TRBJ2-1